This T cell receptor beta chain is drawn from a study of blood T cells in healthy people across ages. Whole-study findings and limits: Roughly linear age-related decline in beta diversity appeared, significant by age approximately 40.

PCR was performed a second time for 7 to 11 cycles using a sample-barcoded 5' primer and a J-beta primer mix. MiXCR was run by TCRdb on the 5' RACE reads, yielding one entry per CDR3 protein. The data show 950,000 to 1,200,000 distinct CDR3 sequences, roughly two fifths seen once. In regard to this clonotype: Its antigen is currently unknown.

This CDR3 contains 14 residues. Trimming pared 5 bases from V and 2 bases from J, leaving 12 bases between. Germline-derived CDR1 and CDR2 are MNHEY and SVGEGT. The sequenced sample was blood. The receptor was isolated from a man aged 18 to 30 in good health. V gene TRBV6-2 or TRBV6-3 combines with J gene TRBJ1-1; D unclear. The CDR3 loop reads CASSRTQENTEAFF. The CDR3 DNA sequence: TGTGCCAGCAGTCGCACCCAGGAAAACACTGAAGCTTTCTTT.